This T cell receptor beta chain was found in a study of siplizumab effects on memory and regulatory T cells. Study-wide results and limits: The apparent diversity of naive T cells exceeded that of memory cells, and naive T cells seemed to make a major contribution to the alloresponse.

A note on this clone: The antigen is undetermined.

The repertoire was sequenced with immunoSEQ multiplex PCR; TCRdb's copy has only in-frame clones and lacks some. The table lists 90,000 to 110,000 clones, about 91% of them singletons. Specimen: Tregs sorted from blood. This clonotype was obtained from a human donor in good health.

In DNA, the CDR3 is TGTGCCAGTAGTTTGGGGGCCAATCAGCCCCAGCATTTT. Residues: CASSLGANQPQHF. This chain links TRBV19 with TRBJ1-5, with a tentative D call TRBD1 (6 bases). The CDR3 totals 13 residues. The ends were cut back, 5 bases at V and 3 bases at J, with 8 bases in the middle. CDR1 and CDR2 from the germline V gene are LNHDA and SQIVND (reference sequence).